This TCR beta chain was recovered during a study of T-cell reconstitution after alpha-beta-depleted transplantation in children. The length of the CDR3 is 15 residues. In germline, CDR1 is SGHVS, CDR2 FQNEAQ. V shed 5 bases and J shed 0 bases, with 12 bases lying between them. This sample's TCRbeta library carried unique molecular identifier barcodes. A single record per CDR3 protein comes from TCRdb applying MiXCR to the PCR reads. Among roughly 220,000 distinct CDR3 sequences listed, 12% were seen once. This clonotype was observed a handful of times. The sequencing here drew on PBMCs from the stem cell graft donor, taken from the stem cell graft. The receptor's source is a human donor who donated a stem cell graft to a child with acute lymphoblastic leukemia. The J gene is TRBJ2-3, the V gene TRBV7-8; D is unclear. The DNA for the CDR3 is TGTGCCAGCAGCATAACGTGGTCTAGCACAGATACGCAGTATTTT. It yields the protein CASSITWSSTDTQYF.